The rows below give T cell receptor beta chains drawn from one sample of a study of vaccination and CD4 T cells after COVID-19. These receptors have no identified antigens. TCRdb reanalysed the PCR reads using MiXCR and keeps one entry per CDR3 protein. The top ten hold less than 30% of the sample, which has roughly 7,600 distinct CDR3 sequences, approximately 40% seen once. Sequencing input: CD4+ T cells from blood, cultured in vitro. Receptors originate from a human donor in good health. The CDR3 runs from the conserved cysteine through the conserved F or W. D genes are given only for firm matches. Size values are once, few and many counts, or a class for expanded clones, and some rows have none.

J	D	V	size	DNA	CDR3
TRBJ1-1	TRBD1	TRBV20-1	.	TGCAGTGCTCCCGTCCCCGACAGGGCCACTGAAGCTTTCTTT	CSAPVPDRATEAFF
TRBJ1-2	.	TRBV20-1	medium-sized	TGCAGTGCTACTCCCGGGGGCTACACCTTC	CSATPGGYTF
TRBJ1-2	.	TRBV15	.	TGTGCCACCAGCAGAGCTTTGGCCCGGGGACCACCTGATGGCTACACCTTC	CATSRALARGPPDGYTF
TRBJ1-1	.	TRBV19	.	TGTGCCAGTAGTAGCTCGGGGTCTAAGCGTAACACTGAAGCTTTCTTT	CASSSSGSKRNTEAFF
TRBJ1-5	.	TRBV5-8	.	TGTGCCAGCAGCTTAGACGTCAATCAGCCCCAGCATTTT	CASSLDVNQPQHF
TRBJ1-1	.	TRBV20-1	.	TGCAGTGCTAGCCCCCCGGGGCGGTCGAACACTGAAGCTTTCTTT	CSASPPGRSNTEAFF
TRBJ1-1	TRBD1	TRBV7-8	few	TGTGCCAGCAGCTTATCCCAGGGGGGCACTGAAGCTTTCTTT	CASSLSQGGTEAFF
TRBJ2-3	TRBD2	TRBV6-1	few	TGTGCCAGCAGTCCGATAGCGGGGGCGGGAGATACGCAGTATTTT	CASSPIAGAGDTQYF
TRBJ1-1	TRBD1	TRBV29-1	.	TGCAGCGTCGGGACAGGAAACACTGAAGCTTTCTTT	CSVGTGNTEAFF
TRBJ1-4	TRBD1	TRBV19	.	TGTGCCAGTAGTATAGGAACAGGGGAAGACGAAAAACTGTTTTTT	CASSIGTGEDEKLFF
TRBJ2-7	.	TRBV7-9	few	TGTGCCAGCAGCTATGTAGGTTCCAAAGACTACGAGCAGTACTTC	CASSYVGSKDYEQYF
TRBJ1-1	.	TRBV20-1	.	TGCAGTGCTAGCCCCGGGGGCAGCCTTACGAACACTGAAGCTTTCTTT	CSASPGGSLTNTEAFF
TRBJ1-1	TRBD1	TRBV7-9	few	TGTGCCAGCAGCCCGACAGGGGCGACTGAAGCTTTCTTT	CASSPTGATEAFF
TRBJ1-1	.	TRBV20-1	few	TGCAGTGCTAGAGCTGGGGGTGTCACTGAAGCTTTCTTT	CSARAGGVTEAFF
TRBJ1-5	.	TRBV2	.	TGTGCCAGCAGTGGGGAAAGCAATCAGCCCCAGCATTTT	CASSGESNQPQHF
TRBJ2-7	TRBD1	TRBV11-2	few	TGTGCCAGCAGCTTGGACAGGGGTTACGAGCAGTACTTC	CASSLDRGYEQYF
TRBJ1-5	.	TRBV6-1	.	TGTGCCAGCAGTGAACCCCGAGGGAATCAGCCCCAGCATTTT	CASSEPRGNQPQHF
TRBJ1-1	.	TRBV2	few	TGTGCCAGCGTTGGGGGCAACACTGAAGCTTTCTTT	CASVGGNTEAFF
TRBJ2-7	TRBD2	TRBV12-3/TRBV12-4	.	TGTGCCAGCACCCTCGATCTAGCGGCGAATTACGAGCAGTACTTC	CASTLDLAANYEQYF
TRBJ1-5	.	TRBV20-1	.	TGCAGTGCTAGGGACGGAACTTATAGCAATCAGCCCCAGCATTTT	CSARDGTYSNQPQHF
TRBJ1-1	.	TRBV29-1	.	TGCAGCGTCTCCCAATGGGCGAACACTGAAGCTTTCTTT	CSVSQWANTEAFF
TRBJ2-7	.	TRBV11-2	.	TGTGCCAGCAGCCTCGGGCCCTCGGCCCACTACGAGCAGTACTTC	CASSLGPSAHYEQYF
TRBJ2-2	.	TRBV27	.	TGTGCCAGCAAAGTATATTCCGGGAACACCGGGGAGCTGTTTTTT	CASKVYSGNTGELFF
TRBJ2-5	.	TRBV2	few	TGTGCCAGCAGTGAGCAGGGGCAAGAAGAGACCCAGTACTTC	CASSEQGQEETQYF
TRBJ2-7	.	TRBV12-3/TRBV12-4	.	TGTGCCAGCAGTTCCGACGGGACTTTCTACGAGCAGTACTTC	CASSSDGTFYEQYF
TRBJ2-5	.	TRBV11-1	.	TGTGCCAGCAGCTTGGGTATCCAAGAGACCCAGTACTTC	CASSLGIQETQYF
TRBJ2-2	TRBD1	TRBV20-1	few	TGCAGTGCTAGCCTGACAGGGAACGGGGAGCTGTTTTTT	CSASLTGNGELFF
TRBJ2-7	TRBD2	TRBV27	.	TGTGCCAGCAGTTGGGGGACTATGTACGAGCAGTACTTC	CASSWGTMYEQYF
TRBJ1-6	.	TRBV20-1	.	TGCAGTGCTTCAAACTTAAGGGCCGGGGGTTCACCCCTCCACTTT	CSASNLRAGGSPLHF
TRBJ1-2	TRBD1	TRBV20-1	.	TGCAGTGCTAGAACCCAAGCAGGGGGGGATGGCTACACCTTC	CSARTQAGGDGYTF
TRBJ1-5	.	TRBV2	few	TGTGCCAGCAGTGAAGAATTCATGGCAGGTCAGCCCCAGCATTTT	CASSEEFMAGQPQHF
TRBJ1-1	.	TRBV7-8	once	TGTACCAGCGCCCCTGCGGTGGGTCTCACTGAAGCTTTCTTT	CTSAPAVGLTEAFF
TRBJ2-1	.	TRBV6-5	few	TGTGCCAGCAGTTACTCATCCCGATTGTACAATGAGCAGTTCTTC	CASSYSSRLYNEQFF
TRBJ1-5	.	TRBV20-1	few	TGCAGTGCTAGAGATGGGGGTCAGCCCCAGCATTTT	CSARDGGQPQHF
TRBJ1-2	.	TRBV6-5	large	TGTGCCAGCAGTTTGTGGGGGCATAACTATGGCTACACCTTC	CASSLWGHNYGYTF
TRBJ1-1	.	TRBV6-1	few	TGTGCCAGCAGTGAGCACGGAGGGAACACTGAAGCTTTCTTT	CASSEHGGNTEAFF
TRBJ1-6	.	TRBV14	.	TGTGCCAGCAGCCAAGTCGGGCGGACATCACCCCTCCACTTT	CASSQVGRTSPLHF
TRBJ1-5	TRBD1	TRBV12-3/TRBV12-4	.	TGTGCCAGCAGACAGGGGGCGGGGGGCAGCAATCAGCCCCAGCATTTT	CASRQGAGGSNQPQHF
TRBJ2-5	.	TRBV24-1	few	TGTGCCACCAGTAAGACCGGACAGACACAAGAGACCCAGTACTTC	CATSKTGQTQETQYF
TRBJ2-3	TRBD1	TRBV20-1	.	TGCAGTGCTAGCGCAGGGGGCATAGATACGCAGTATTTT	CSASAGGIDTQYF
TRBJ2-5	.	TRBV7-9	medium-sized	TGTGCCAGCAGCTTTTCCCAGGAGACCCAGTACTTC	CASSFSQETQYF
TRBJ1-1	.	TRBV11-2	.	TGTGCCAGCAGCTTGATGGGGGCGAGCACTGAAGCTTTCTTT	CASSLMGASTEAFF
TRBJ1-5	.	TRBV12-3/TRBV12-4	.	TGTGCCAGCAGCCCCTTCAGGAGCAATCAGCCCCAGCATTTT	CASSPFRSNQPQHF
TRBJ1-1	.	TRBV20-1	.	TGCAGTGCTAGAGATGCCCCTGAAGCTTTCTTT	CSARDAPEAFF
TRBJ1-5	.	TRBV6-2/TRBV6-3	few	TGTGCCAGCACCAACACCGGACAAACCGATCAGCCCCAGCATTTT	CASTNTGQTDQPQHF
TRBJ1-6	.	TRBV11-2	few	TGTGCCAGCAGCCTCTCGCCGGGAAATTCACCCCTCCACTTT	CASSLSPGNSPLHF
TRBJ2-5	TRBD1	TRBV20-1	.	TGCAGTGCTAGGTCGGAACAGGGGCCGGCGGAGACCCAGTACTTC	CSARSEQGPAETQYF
TRBJ1-2	.	TRBV20-1	few	TGCAGTGCTTCTTACGCAGGGGATGGCTACACCTTC	CSASYAGDGYTF